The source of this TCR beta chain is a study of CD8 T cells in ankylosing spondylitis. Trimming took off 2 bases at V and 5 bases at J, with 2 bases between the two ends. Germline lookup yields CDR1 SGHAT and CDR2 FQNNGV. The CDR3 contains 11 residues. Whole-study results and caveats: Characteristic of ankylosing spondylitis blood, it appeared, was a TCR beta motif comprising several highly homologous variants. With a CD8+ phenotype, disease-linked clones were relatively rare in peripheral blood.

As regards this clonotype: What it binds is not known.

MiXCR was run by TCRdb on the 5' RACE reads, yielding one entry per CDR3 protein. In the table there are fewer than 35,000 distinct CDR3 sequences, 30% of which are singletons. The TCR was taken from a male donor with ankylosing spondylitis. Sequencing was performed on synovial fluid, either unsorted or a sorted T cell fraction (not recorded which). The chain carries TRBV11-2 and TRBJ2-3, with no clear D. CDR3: CASSLRDTQYF. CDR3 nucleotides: TGTGCCAGCAGCTTAAGAGATACGCAGTATTTT. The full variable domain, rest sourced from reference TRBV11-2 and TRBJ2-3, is EAGVAQSPRYKIIEKRQSVAFWCNPISGHATLYWYQQILGQGPKLLIQFQNNGVVDDSQLPKDRFSAERLKGVDSTLKIQPAKLEDSAVYLCASSLRDTQYFGPGTRLTVL.